This passage covers 5 T cell receptor beta chains from one sample sequenced in a study of blood T cell repertoires in COVID-19. Profiled with immunoSEQ multiplex PCR; TCRdb holds only in-frame clones, not every one. The table includes about 250,000 clones, about nine tenths detected once. The sequenced material came from PBMCs or T cells enriched from blood (not recorded which). The receptor set was obtained from a man aged 40-49 years who had recovered from COVID-19.

This clone appeared a few times. V gene TRBV10-3 combines with J gene TRBJ1-1, with unresolved D. Trimming removed 10 bases at V and 1 base at J, with 13 bases between. Per the germline V gene, CDR1 is ENHRY and CDR2 is SYGVKD. CDR3 size: 13 residues. CDR3: CATQVLGNTEAFF. In DNA, the CDR3 is TGTGCCACTCAGGTACTTGGGAACACTGAAGCTTTCTTT.

The chain couples TRBV5-6 to TRBJ1-1, with D possibly TRBD1 on 6 matching bases. CDR1 SGHDT and CDR2 YYEEEE come from the germline V gene. CDR3 length: 14 amino acids. V was shortened by 0 bases and J by 10 bases, with 16 bases between the two germline ends. For the CDR3, the DNA is TGTGCCAGCAGCTTGGGGGGGCTGGGTATGTCAGCTTTCTTT. It codes for CASSLGGLGMSAFF.

The rearrangement uses TRBV13 and TRBJ2-3; D ambiguous. This CDR3 contains 13 residues. Trimming left V 8 bases short and J 4 bases short, with 13 bases between. The germline gives CDR1 PRHDT, CDR2 FYEKMQ (reference sequence). DNA for the CDR3: TGTGCCAGCGGTCAGACCGAGGCAGATACGCAGTATTTT. Its translation is CASGQTEADTQYF.

The chain is built from TRBV28 and TRBJ2-7, with 12 bases aligning to TRBD2. This CDR3 region has 15 residues. The J segment lost 2 bases and the V segment lost 6 bases, leaving 5 bases of the junction unmatched. Germline V CDR1 and CDR2: MDHEN, SYDVKM. Written as DNA, the CDR3 is TGTGCCAGCAGCTCCCTAGCGGGAGGGACCTACGAGCAGTACTTC. This codes for CASSSLAGGTYEQYF. Together with reference TRBV28 and TRBJ2-7, the CDR3 gives the full variable domain: DVKVTQSSRYLVKRTGEKVFLECVQDMDHENMFWYRQDPGLGLRLIYFSYDVKMKEKGDIPEGYSVSREKKERFSLILESASTNQTSMYLCASSSLAGGTYEQYFGPGTRLTVT.

This chain connects TRBV28 to TRBJ2-4; TRBD1 is a possible D gene (5 bases). CDR1 and CDR2 (germline): MDHEN, SYDVKM. V lost 3 bases and J 5 bases, leaving 8 bases between the germline ends. The CDR3 is 13 residues long. DNA for the CDR3: TGTGCCAGCAGTTTGATACAGGAAAACATTCAGTACTTC. It yields the protein CASSLIQENIQYF. Drawing the rest from reference TRBV28 and TRBJ2-4, the complete variable domain is DVKVTQSSRYLVKRTGEKVFLECVQDMDHENMFWYRQDPGLGLRLIYFSYDVKMKEKGDIPEGYSVSREKKERFSLILESASTNQTSMYLCASSLIQENIQYFGAGTRLSVL.